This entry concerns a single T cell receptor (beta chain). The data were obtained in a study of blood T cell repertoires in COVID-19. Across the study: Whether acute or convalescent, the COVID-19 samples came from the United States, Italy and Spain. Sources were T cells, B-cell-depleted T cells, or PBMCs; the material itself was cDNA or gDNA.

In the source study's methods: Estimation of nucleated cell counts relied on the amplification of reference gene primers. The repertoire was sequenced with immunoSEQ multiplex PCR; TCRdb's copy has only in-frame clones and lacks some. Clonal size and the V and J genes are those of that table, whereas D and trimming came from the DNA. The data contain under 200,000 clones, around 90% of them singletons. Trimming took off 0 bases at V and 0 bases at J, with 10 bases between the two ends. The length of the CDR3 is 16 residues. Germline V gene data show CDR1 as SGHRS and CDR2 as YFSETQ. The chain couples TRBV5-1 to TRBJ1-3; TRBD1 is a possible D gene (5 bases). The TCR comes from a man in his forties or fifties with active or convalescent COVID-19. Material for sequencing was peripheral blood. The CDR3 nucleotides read TGCGCCAGCAGCTTGGGGGGCACAAGCTCTGGAAACACCATATATTTT. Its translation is CASSLGGTSSGNTIYF.